A selection of T cell receptor beta chains follows, all from one sample in a study of blood T cells in healthy people across ages. TCRdb reanalysed the 5' RACE reads using MiXCR and keeps one entry per CDR3 protein. The sample lists about 970,000 distinct CDR3 sequences, approximately 50% occurring once. The sequencing sample was made of blood. All receptors derive from an older woman in good health. Each CDR3 is given with its conserved first and last residue. Fields, in order: clone size, J gene, V gene, D gene, CDR3 protein, CDR3 DNA. The D gene is left open where the match is weak. Rows give clone size only sometimes, using once, few, many, or a class for an expanded clone.

size: few; J: TRBJ2-2; V: TRBV5-1; D: .; CDR3: CASSGGVGVSGELFF; DNA: TGCGCCAGCAGCGGAGGGGTTGGAGTGAGCGGGGAGCTGTTTTTT
size: .; J: TRBJ2-3; V: TRBV12-3/TRBV12-4; D: TRBD2; CDR3: CASSLVFRGRITDTQYF; DNA: TGTGCCAGCAGTTTAGTCTTTCGCGGGAGGATCACAGATACGCAGTATTTT
size: few; J: TRBJ2-4; V: TRBV11-2; D: TRBD1; CDR3: CASRTTGKNIQYF; DNA: TGTGCCAGCAGAACGACAGGGAAAAACATTCAGTACTTC
size: .; J: TRBJ2-3; V: TRBV27; D: .; CDR3: CASSFAGISTDTQYF; DNA: TGTGCCAGCAGTTTTGCGGGAATTAGCACAGATACGCAGTATTTT
size: .; J: TRBJ1-1; V: TRBV7-6; D: TRBD1; CDR3: CASRPTGVRAMNTEAFF; DNA: TGTGCCAGCCGGCCGACAGGGGTTCGGGCTATGAACACTGAAGCTTTCTTT
size: few; J: TRBJ1-4; V: TRBV29-1; D: .; CDR3: CSVEDWSNGGDEKLFF; DNA: TGCAGCGTTGAAGATTGGTCCAACGGTGGGGATGAAAAACTGTTTTTT
size: .; J: TRBJ2-3; V: TRBV7-2; D: TRBD1; CDR3: CASSLGAGTGFGSTDTQYF; DNA: TGTGCCAGCAGCTTAGGTGCCGGGACAGGGTTTGGTAGCACAGATACGCAGTATTTT
size: .; J: TRBJ2-7; V: TRBV4-1; D: .; CDR3: CASSHRGGGSSYEQYF; DNA: TGCGCCAGCAGCCACAGGGGAGGCGGGAGTTCCTACGAGCAGTACTTC
size: .; J: TRBJ1-4; V: TRBV21-1; D: .; CDR3: CASSRSRQGSEKLFF; DNA: TGTGCCAGCAGCAGATCTCGACAGGGATCTGAAAAACTGTTTTTT
size: .; J: TRBJ1-1; V: TRBV7-9; D: TRBD1; CDR3: CASSLATGAEAFF; DNA: TGTGCCAGCAGCTTAGCCACAGGGGCTGAAGCTTTCTTT
size: .; J: TRBJ1-2; V: TRBV5-1; D: .; CDR3: CASSLEGYNYGYTF; DNA: TGCGCCAGCAGCTTGGAAGGTTATAACTATGGCTACACCTTC
size: .; J: TRBJ2-3; V: TRBV7-2; D: .; CDR3: CASSLMFSTDTQYF; DNA: TGTGCCAGCAGCTTAATGTTTAGCACAGATACGCAGTATTTT
size: once; J: TRBJ2-5; V: TRBV4-3; D: .; CDR3: CASGQEVLWGGETQYF; DNA: TGCGCCAGCGGCCAAGAAGTCCTATGGGGAGGAGAGACCCAGTACTTC
size: many; J: TRBJ1-6; V: TRBV7-8; D: .; CDR3: CASTPGSSYNSPLHF; DNA: TGTGCCAGCACACCGGGGAGCTCCTATAATTCACCCCTCCACTTT
size: few; J: TRBJ2-7; V: TRBV7-6; D: .; CDR3: CASSLAGKGLSYEQYF; DNA: TGTGCCAGCAGCTTAGCGGGAAAGGGCCTCTCCTACGAGCAGTACTTC
size: .; J: TRBJ1-5; V: TRBV20-1; D: TRBD1; CDR3: CSARGGRGRSNQPQHF; DNA: TGCAGTGCTAGGGGCGGCAGGGGGCGGTCAAATCAGCCCCAGCATTTT
size: few; J: TRBJ2-5; V: TRBV7-2; D: TRBD1; CDR3: CASSPGTGQTQYF; DNA: TGTGCCAGCAGCCCGGGGACAGGACAGACCCAGTACTTC
size: once; J: TRBJ2-7; V: TRBV29-1; D: TRBD1; CDR3: CSVELEDRDVYEQYF; DNA: TGCAGCGTTGAATTAGAGGACAGGGACGTCTACGAGCAGTACTTC
size: once; J: TRBJ1-5; V: TRBV18; D: .; CDR3: CASSLRQSNQPQHF; DNA: TGTGCCAGCTCACTTAGACAGAGCAATCAGCCCCAGCATTTT
size: .; J: TRBJ2-5; V: TRBV6-6; D: .; CDR3: CASSPPLRSETQYF; DNA: TGTGCCAGCAGTCCTCCCCTGCGCTCCGAGACCCAGTACTTC
size: .; J: TRBJ2-3; V: TRBV28; D: TRBD2; CDR3: CASRPGLASGTDTQYF; DNA: TGTGCCAGCAGGCCGGGACTAGCGTCTGGCACAGATACGCAGTATTTT
size: .; J: TRBJ2-1; V: TRBV29-1; D: .; CDR3: CSVEGRQKSSYNEQFF; DNA: TGCAGCGTTGAAGGCCGTCAGAAGAGCTCCTACAATGAGCAGTTCTTC
size: .; J: TRBJ1-1; V: TRBV20-1; D: .; CDR3: CSARTRQTRYGTEAFF; DNA: TGCAGTGCTAGAACTCGACAGACCAGGTACGGGACTGAAGCTTTCTTT
size: few; J: TRBJ2-1; V: TRBV20-1; D: TRBD2; CDR3: CSAALAGPAYNEQFF; DNA: TGCAGTGCCGCATTAGCGGGCCCAGCCTACAATGAGCAGTTCTTC
size: .; J: TRBJ1-1; V: TRBV7-3; D: .; CDR3: CASTNQGFSTEAFF; DNA: TGTGCCAGCACGAACCAGGGGTTCAGCACTGAAGCTTTCTTT
size: .; J: TRBJ2-5; V: TRBV14; D: TRBD2; CDR3: CASSQTSGSLQETQYF; DNA: TGTGCCAGTAGCCAGACTAGCGGGAGTCTCCAAGAGACCCAGTACTTC
size: .; J: TRBJ2-6; V: TRBV12-3/TRBV12-4; D: TRBD1; CDR3: CASSSGQGDLSGANVLTF; DNA: TGTGCCAGCAGTTCGGGACAGGGGGATCTCTCTGGGGCCAACGTCCTGACTTTC
size: .; J: TRBJ2-2; V: TRBV7-2; D: .; CDR3: CASSSPPGANTGELFF; DNA: TGTGCCAGCAGCTCTCCTCCGGGGGCCAACACCGGGGAGCTGTTTTTT
size: few; J: TRBJ1-6; V: TRBV2; D: .; CDR3: CASRAGQPWDSPLHF; DNA: TGTGCCAGCAGGGCAGGACAACCCTGGGATTCACCCCTCCACTTT
size: .; J: TRBJ1-5; V: TRBV4-2; D: .; CDR3: CASSQDVRSNQPQHF; DNA: TGTGCCAGCAGCCAAGATGTTCGAAGCAATCAGCCCCAGCATTTT
size: .; J: TRBJ2-3; V: TRBV20-1; D: .; CDR3: CSAYGDLNTQYF; DNA: TGCAGTGCTTACGGGGACCTCAATACGCAGTATTTT
size: many; J: TRBJ1-2; V: TRBV5-1; D: .; CDR3: CASSPQTQIDIYGYTF; DNA: TGCGCCAGCAGCCCACAAACCCAGATTGACATCTATGGCTACACCTTC
size: few; J: TRBJ1-4; V: TRBV30; D: .; CDR3: CAWNRNLATNEKLFF; DNA: TGTGCCTGGAACAGGAACCTTGCAACTAATGAAAAACTGTTTTTT
size: once; J: TRBJ2-4; V: TRBV3-1; D: .; CDR3: CASSQDASAGEQYF; DNA: TGTGCCAGCAGCCAAGATGCTAGCGCAGGTGAGCAGTACTTC
size: .; J: TRBJ2-3; V: TRBV9; D: TRBD2; CDR3: CASSAHRLAGSDTQYF; DNA: TGTGCCAGCAGCGCCCACAGACTAGCGGGATCGGATACGCAGTATTTT
size: .; J: TRBJ1-5; V: TRBV12-5; D: .; CDR3: CASGLAGSNQPQHF; DNA: TGTGCTAGTGGTTTGGCGGGTAGCAATCAGCCCCAGCATTTT
size: few; J: TRBJ2-7; V: TRBV11-2; D: TRBD1; CDR3: CASSFFRQGYEQYF; DNA: TGTGCCAGCAGCTTTTTCCGACAGGGCTACGAGCAGTACTTC
size: .; J: TRBJ2-7; V: TRBV21-1; D: .; CDR3: CASSKERKKREFYEQYF; DNA: TGTGCCAGCAGCAAAGAACGTAAAAAGCGGGAGTTCTACGAGCAGTACTTC
size: few; J: TRBJ1-4; V: TRBV5-1; D: TRBD1; CDR3: CASSPGQGSEKLFF; DNA: TGCGCCAGCAGCCCCGGACAGGGTAGTGAAAAACTGTTTTTT
size: .; J: TRBJ2-7; V: TRBV5-1; D: .; CDR3: CASSFEGFATYEQYF; DNA: TGCGCCAGCAGCTTTGAAGGGTTTGCTACCTACGAGCAGTACTTC
size: few; J: TRBJ2-1; V: TRBV7-6; D: .; CDR3: CASSPLPATSYNEQFF; DNA: TGTGCCAGCAGCCCCCTACCAGCGACCTCCTACAATGAGCAGTTCTTC
size: .; J: TRBJ2-7; V: TRBV27; D: TRBD2; CDR3: CASSLGLAGSGSYEQYF; DNA: TGTGCCAGCAGTTTGGGACTAGCGGGATCAGGCTCCTACGAGCAGTACTTC
size: .; J: TRBJ2-1; V: TRBV20-1; D: .; CDR3: CSARDPGRKGPYNEQFF; DNA: TGCAGTGCTAGAGACCCGGGCCGAAAAGGCCCCTACAATGAGCAGTTCTTC
size: .; J: TRBJ2-7; V: TRBV5-1; D: .; CDR3: CASSWAVTYERYF; DNA: TGCGCCAGCAGCTGGGCGGTGACCTACGAGCGGTACTTC
size: .; J: TRBJ2-1; V: TRBV5-1; D: TRBD2; CDR3: CASSPTSGTYEQFF; DNA: TGCGCCAGCAGCCCGACTAGCGGAACCTACGAGCAGTTCTTC
size: .; J: TRBJ1-2; V: TRBV7-8; D: .; CDR3: CASSLVVAQSPYGYTF; DNA: TGTGCCAGCAGCTTAGTCGTGGCACAGTCACCCTATGGCTACACCTTC
size: .; J: TRBJ2-1; V: TRBV7-3; D: .; CDR3: CASSSGTINEQFF; DNA: TGTGCCAGCAGCTCCGGGACAATCAATGAGCAGTTCTTC
size: few; J: TRBJ2-6; V: TRBV7-9; D: .; CDR3: CASSKTASGANVLTF; DNA: TGTGCCAGCAGCAAGACAGCTTCCGGGGCCAACGTCCTGACTTTC
size: .; J: TRBJ2-6; V: TRBV27; D: .; CDR3: CASGGYSASGANVLTF; DNA: TGTGCCAGCGGGGGATACTCGGCCTCTGGGGCCAACGTCCTGACTTTC
size: few; J: TRBJ2-7; V: TRBV12-3/TRBV12-4; D: .; CDR3: CASSNHVLPYEQYF; DNA: TGTGCCAGCAGCAACCATGTGTTACCCTACGAGCAGTACTTC
size: .; J: TRBJ1-4; V: TRBV20-1; D: .; CDR3: CSARRGEMVVEKLFF; DNA: TGCAGTGCTAGGCGGGGCGAAATGGTGGTAGAAAAACTGTTTTTT
size: few; J: TRBJ2-3; V: TRBV5-1; D: .; CDR3: CASGHGGRSVTDTQYF; DNA: TGCGCCAGCGGACACGGGGGGCGTTCAGTCACAGATACGCAGTATTTT
size: .; J: TRBJ2-5; V: TRBV20-1; D: .; CDR3: CSASRQEQETQYF; DNA: TGCAGTGCTAGCCGGCAGGAACAAGAGACCCAGTACTTC
size: .; J: TRBJ2-7; V: TRBV28; D: .; CDR3: CASRSGWDEQYF; DNA: TGTGCCAGCAGATCAGGCTGGGACGAGCAGTACTTC
size: .; J: TRBJ2-7; V: TRBV6-5; D: .; CDR3: CASREDYEQYF; DNA: TGTGCCAGCAGAGAAGATTACGAGCAGTACTTC
size: .; J: TRBJ2-2; V: TRBV5-6; D: .; CDR3: CASPSRAGRHGELFF; DNA: TGTGCCAGCCCCAGCCGGGCCGGTAGGCACGGGGAGCTGTTTTTT
size: .; J: TRBJ2-1; V: TRBV12-3/TRBV12-4; D: TRBD1; CDR3: CASSWDRGVYNEQFF; DNA: TGTGCCAGCAGTTGGGACAGGGGAGTCTACAATGAGCAGTTCTTC
size: .; J: TRBJ2-7; V: TRBV7-9; D: .; CDR3: CASSFNRDAYEQYF; DNA: TGTGCCAGCAGCTTTAATCGGGATGCTTACGAGCAGTACTTC
size: .; J: TRBJ1-2; V: TRBV20-1; D: TRBD1; CDR3: CSGTGNYGYTF; DNA: TGCAGCGGGACAGGGAACTATGGCTACACCTTC
size: few; J: TRBJ1-2; V: TRBV6-5; D: .; CDR3: CASSYGSFYGYTF; DNA: TGTGCCAGCAGTTATGGAAGCTTCTATGGCTACACCTTC